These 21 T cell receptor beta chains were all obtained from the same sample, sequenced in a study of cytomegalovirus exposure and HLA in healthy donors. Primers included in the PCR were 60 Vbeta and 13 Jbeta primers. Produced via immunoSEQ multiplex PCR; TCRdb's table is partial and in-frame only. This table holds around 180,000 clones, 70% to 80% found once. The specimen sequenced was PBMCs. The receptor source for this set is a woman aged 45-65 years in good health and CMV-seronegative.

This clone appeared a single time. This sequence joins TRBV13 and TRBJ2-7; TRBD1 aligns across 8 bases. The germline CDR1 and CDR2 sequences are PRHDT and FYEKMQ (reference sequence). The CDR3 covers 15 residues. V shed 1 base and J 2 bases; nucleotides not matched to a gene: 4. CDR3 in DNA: TGTGCCAGCAGCTTAGCCCCAGGGGGCGCCTACGAGCAGTACTTC. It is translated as CASSLAPGGAYEQYF.

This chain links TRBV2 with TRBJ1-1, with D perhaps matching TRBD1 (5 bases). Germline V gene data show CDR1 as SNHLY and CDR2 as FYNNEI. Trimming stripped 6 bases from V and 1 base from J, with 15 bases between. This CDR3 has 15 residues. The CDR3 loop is CASRIRAGRNTEAFF. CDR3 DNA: TGTGCCAGCAGGATCAGGGCGGGGCGGAACACTGAAGCTTTCTTT.

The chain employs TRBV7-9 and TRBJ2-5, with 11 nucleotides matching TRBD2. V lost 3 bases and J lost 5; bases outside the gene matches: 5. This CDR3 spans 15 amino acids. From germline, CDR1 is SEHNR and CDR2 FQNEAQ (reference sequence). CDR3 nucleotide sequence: TGTGCCAGCAGCTTGCCGGGACTAGCGGCGGAGACCCAGTACTTC. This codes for CASSLPGLAAETQYF.

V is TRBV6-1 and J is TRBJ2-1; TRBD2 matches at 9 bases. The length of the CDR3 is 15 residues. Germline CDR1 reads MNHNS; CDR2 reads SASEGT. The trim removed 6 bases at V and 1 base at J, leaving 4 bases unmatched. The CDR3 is CASSRTSESYNEQFF. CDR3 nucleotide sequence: TGTGCCAGCAGCAGGACTAGCGAATCCTACAATGAGCAGTTCTTC.

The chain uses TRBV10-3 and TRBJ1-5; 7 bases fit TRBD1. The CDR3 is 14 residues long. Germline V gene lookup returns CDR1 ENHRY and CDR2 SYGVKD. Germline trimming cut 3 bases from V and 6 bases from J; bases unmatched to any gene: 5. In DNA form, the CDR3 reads TGTGCCATCAGTGAAGGGGGACAGTCTCAGCCCCAGCATTTT. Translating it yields CAISEGGQSQPQHF.

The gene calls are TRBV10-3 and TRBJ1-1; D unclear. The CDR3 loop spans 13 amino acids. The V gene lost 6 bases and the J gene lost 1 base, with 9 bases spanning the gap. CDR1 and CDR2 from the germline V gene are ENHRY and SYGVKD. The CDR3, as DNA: TGTGCCATCAGACTACGCGAGAACACTGAAGCTTTCTTT. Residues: CAIRLRENTEAFF.

CDR3 sequence: CSAGLAGEQFF. The CDR3 nucleotides read TGCAGTGCTGGACTAGCGGGAGAGCAGTTCTTC. The V gene is TRBV20-1, the J gene TRBJ2-1, with 12 bases aligning to TRBD2. The CDR3 extends over 11 amino acids. Germline V gene sequence: CDR1 DFQATT, CDR2 SNEGSKA (reference sequence). V was pared by 5 bases and J by 10 bases, with 0 bases of the junction left unmatched.

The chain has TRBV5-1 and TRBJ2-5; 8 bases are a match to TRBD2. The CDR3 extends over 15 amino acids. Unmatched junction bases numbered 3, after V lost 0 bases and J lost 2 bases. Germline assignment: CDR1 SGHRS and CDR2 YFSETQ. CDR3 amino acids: CASSLVAGIQETQYF. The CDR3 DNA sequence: TGCGCCAGCAGCTTGGTAGCGGGGATACAAGAGACCCAGTACTTC.

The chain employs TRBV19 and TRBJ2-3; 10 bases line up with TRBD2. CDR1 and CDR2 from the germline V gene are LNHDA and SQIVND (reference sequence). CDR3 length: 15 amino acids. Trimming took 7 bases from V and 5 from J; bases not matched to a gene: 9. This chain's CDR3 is CASNPSRLAGDTQYF. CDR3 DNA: TGTGCCAGTAACCCGTCCCGACTAGCGGGAGATACGCAGTATTTT.

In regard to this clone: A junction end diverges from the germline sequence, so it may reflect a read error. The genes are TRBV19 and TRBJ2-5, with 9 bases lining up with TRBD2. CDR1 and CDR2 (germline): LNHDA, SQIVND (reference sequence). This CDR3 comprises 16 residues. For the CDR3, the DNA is TGTGCCAGTAGTACCCTCCAGGCGGGAGGGCAAGGGACCCAGTACTTC. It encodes CASSTLQAGGQGTQYF.

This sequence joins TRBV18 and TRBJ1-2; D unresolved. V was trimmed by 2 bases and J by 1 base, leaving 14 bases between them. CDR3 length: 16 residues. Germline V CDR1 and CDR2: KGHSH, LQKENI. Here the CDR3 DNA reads TGTGCCAGCTCACCAAGGGCTAAGGGAGATAACTATGGCTACACCTTC. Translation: CASSPRAKGDNYGYTF. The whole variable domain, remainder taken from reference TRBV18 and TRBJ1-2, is NAGVMQNPRHLVRRRGQEARLRCSPMKGHSHVYWYRQLPEEGLKFMVYLQKENIIDESGMPKERFSAEFPKEGPSILRIQQVVRGDSAAYFCASSPRAKGDNYGYTFGSGTRLTVV.

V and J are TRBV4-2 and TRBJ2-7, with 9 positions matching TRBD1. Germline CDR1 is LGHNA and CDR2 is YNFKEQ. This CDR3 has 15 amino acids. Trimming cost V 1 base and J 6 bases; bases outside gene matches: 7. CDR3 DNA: TGTGCCAGCAGCCAAGGGGGACAGGGAATGTCCGAGCAGTACTTC. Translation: CASSQGGQGMSEQYF.

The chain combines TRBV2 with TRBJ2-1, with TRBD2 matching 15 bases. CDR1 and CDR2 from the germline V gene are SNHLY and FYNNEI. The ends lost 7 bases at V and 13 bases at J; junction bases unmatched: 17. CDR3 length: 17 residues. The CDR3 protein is CASTPSGLGLAGGIQFF. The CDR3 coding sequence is TGTGCCAGCACACCTTCGGGACTAGGACTAGCGGGAGGGATCCAGTTCTTC.

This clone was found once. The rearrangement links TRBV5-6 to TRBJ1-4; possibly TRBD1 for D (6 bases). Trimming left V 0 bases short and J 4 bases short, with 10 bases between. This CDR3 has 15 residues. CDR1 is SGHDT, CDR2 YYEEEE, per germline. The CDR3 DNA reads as TGTGCCAGCAGCTTGGCGTGGGGGCTTAATGAAAAACTGTTTTTT. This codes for CASSLAWGLNEKLFF.

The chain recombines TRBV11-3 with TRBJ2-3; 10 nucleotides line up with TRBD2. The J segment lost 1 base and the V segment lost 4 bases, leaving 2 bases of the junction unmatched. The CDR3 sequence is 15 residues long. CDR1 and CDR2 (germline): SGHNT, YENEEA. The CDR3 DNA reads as TGTGCCAGCAGCTCCGGGACTAGCGGCACAGATACGCAGTATTTT. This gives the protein CASSSGTSGTDTQYF.

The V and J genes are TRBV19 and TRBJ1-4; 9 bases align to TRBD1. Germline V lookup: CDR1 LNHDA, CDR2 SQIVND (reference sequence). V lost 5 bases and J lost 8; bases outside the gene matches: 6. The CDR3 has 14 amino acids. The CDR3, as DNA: TGTGCCAGTAGTGCGGGACAGGGACGGGAAAAACTGTTTTTT. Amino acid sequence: CASSAGQGREKLFF.

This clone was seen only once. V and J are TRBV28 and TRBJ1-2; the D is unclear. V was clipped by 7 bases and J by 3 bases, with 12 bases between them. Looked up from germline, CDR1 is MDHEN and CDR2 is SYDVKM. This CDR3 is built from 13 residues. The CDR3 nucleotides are TGTGCCAGCACTATAAGTCCTGACTATGGCTACACCTTC. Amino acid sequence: CASTISPDYGYTF.

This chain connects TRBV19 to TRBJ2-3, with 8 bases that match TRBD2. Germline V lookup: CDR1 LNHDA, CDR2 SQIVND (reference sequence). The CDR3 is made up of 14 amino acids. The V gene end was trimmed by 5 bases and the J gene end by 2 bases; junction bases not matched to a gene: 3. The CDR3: CASSVSGNTDTQYF. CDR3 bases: TGTGCCAGTAGTGTTAGCGGGAACACAGATACGCAGTATTTT.

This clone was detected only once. CDR3 amino acids: CASSNRDRPYNEQFF. CDR3 DNA sequence: TGTGCCAGCAGCAACCGGGACAGACCCTACAATGAGCAGTTCTTC. The chain combines TRBV7-9 with TRBJ2-1; 7 positions match TRBD1. The V gene end was trimmed by 5 bases and the J gene end by 2 bases; junction bases not matched to a gene: 6. In germline, CDR1 is SEHNR, CDR2 FQNEAQ (reference sequence). The CDR3 has 15 amino acids.

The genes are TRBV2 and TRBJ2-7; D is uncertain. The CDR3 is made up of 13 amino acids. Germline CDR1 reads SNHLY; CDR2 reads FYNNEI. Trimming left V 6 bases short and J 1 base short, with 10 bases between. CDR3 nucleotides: TGTGCCAGCAGGGCAGACGGGTCCTACGAGCAGTACTTC. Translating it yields CASRADGSYEQYF.

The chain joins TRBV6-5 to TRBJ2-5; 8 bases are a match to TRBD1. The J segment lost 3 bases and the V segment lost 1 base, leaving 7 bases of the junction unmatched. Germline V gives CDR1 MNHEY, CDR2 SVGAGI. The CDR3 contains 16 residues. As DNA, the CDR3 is TGTGCCAGCAGTTACTTCCCGACAGGGGCAAAAGAGACCCAGTACTTC. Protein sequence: CASSYFPTGAKETQYF.